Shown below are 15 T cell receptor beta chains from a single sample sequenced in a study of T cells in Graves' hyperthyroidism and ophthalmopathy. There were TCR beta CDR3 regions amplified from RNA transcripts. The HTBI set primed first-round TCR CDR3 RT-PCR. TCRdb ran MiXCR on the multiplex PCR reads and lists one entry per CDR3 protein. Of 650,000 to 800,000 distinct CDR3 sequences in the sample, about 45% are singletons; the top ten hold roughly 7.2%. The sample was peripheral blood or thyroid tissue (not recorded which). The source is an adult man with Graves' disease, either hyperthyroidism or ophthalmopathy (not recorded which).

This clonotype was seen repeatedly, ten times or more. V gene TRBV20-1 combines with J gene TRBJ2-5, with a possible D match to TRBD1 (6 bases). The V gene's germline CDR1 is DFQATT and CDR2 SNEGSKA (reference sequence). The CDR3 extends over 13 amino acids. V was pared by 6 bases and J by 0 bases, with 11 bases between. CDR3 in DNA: TGCAGTGCCGTACGGGACAACCAAGAGACCCAGTACTTC. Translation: CSAVRDNQETQYF.

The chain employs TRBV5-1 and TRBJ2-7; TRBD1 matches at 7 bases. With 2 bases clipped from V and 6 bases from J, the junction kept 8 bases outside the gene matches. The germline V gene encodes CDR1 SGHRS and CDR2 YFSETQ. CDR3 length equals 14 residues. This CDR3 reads CASSLGQVAAEQYF. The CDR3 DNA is TGCGCCAGCAGCTTAGGACAGGTGGCGGCCGAGCAGTACTTC.

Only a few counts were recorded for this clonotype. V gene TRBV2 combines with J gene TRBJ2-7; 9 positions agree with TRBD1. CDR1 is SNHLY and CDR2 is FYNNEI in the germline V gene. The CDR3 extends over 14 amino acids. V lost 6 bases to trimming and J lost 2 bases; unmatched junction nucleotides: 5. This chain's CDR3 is CASSDRGGTYEQYF. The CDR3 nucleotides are TGTGCCAGCAGCGACAGGGGGGGCACCTACGAGCAGTACTTC. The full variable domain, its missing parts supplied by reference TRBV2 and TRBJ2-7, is EPEVTQTPSHQVTQMGQEVILRCVPISNHLYFYWYRQILGQKVEFLVSFYNNEISEKSEIFDDQFSVERPDGSNFTLKIRSTKLEDSAMYFCASSDRGGTYEQYFGPGTRLTVT.

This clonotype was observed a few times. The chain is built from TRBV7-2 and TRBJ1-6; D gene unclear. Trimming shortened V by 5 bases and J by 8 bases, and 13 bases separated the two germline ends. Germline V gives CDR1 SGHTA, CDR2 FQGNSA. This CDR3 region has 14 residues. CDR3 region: CASSRVHRDSPLHF. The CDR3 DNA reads TGTGCCAGCAGCCGCGTCCATAGGGATTCACCCCTCCACTTT.

The DNA for the CDR3 is TGTGCCAGTAAGAAGGTCCCTCGGGCTAATGAAAAACTGTTTTTT. Its protein product is CASKKVPRANEKLFF. The chain recombines TRBV19 with TRBJ1-4; D remains ambiguous. The CDR3 totals 15 residues. The V end was cut by 7 bases, the J end by 3 bases, with 15 bases between. Germline V gives CDR1 LNHDA, CDR2 SQIVND (reference sequence).

CDR3 residues: CASSEEGARVTEAFF. CDR3 sequence (DNA): TGTGCCAGCAGTGAAGAGGGGGCTAGGGTCACTGAAGCTTTCTTT. The genes are TRBV2 and TRBJ1-1; 7 positions agree with TRBD1. The ends lost 1 base at V and 4 bases at J; junction bases unmatched: 6. CDR1 is SNHLY and CDR2 is FYNNEI in the germline V gene. This CDR3 has 15 residues.

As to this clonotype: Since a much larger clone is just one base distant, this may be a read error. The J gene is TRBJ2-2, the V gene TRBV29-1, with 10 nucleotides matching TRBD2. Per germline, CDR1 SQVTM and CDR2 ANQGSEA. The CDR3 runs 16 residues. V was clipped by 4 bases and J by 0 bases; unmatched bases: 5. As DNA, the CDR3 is TGCAGCGTTGCTGGTAGCGGGGGGTCGAACACCGGGGAGCTGTTTTTT. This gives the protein CSVAGSGGSNTGELFF.

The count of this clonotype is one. The CDR3 here is CSATVGHLNTEAFF. CDR3 nucleotide sequence: TGCAGTGCTACAGTGGGACATTTGAACACTGAAGCTTTCTTT. The chain joins TRBV20-1 to TRBJ1-1, with a tentative D call TRBD1 (6 bases). V was cut by 4 bases and J by 0 bases, with 12 bases left in between. Germline-derived CDR1 and CDR2 are DFQATT and SNEGSKA (reference sequence). The CDR3 is made up of 14 amino acids.

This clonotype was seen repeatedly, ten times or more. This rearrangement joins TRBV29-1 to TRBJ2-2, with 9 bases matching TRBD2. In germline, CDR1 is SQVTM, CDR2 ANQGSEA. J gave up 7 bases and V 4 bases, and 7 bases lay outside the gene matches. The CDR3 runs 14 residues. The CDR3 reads CSVGDSGSGGELFF. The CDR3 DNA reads TGCAGCGTTGGGGATAGCGGGAGCGGCGGGGAGCTGTTTTTT.

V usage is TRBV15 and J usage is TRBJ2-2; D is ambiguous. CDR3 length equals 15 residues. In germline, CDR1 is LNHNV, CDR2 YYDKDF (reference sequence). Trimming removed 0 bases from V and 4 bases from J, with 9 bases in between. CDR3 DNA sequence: TGTGCCACCAGCAGAGATTTGACCACCACCGGGGAGCTGTTTTTT. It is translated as CATSRDLTTTGELFF.

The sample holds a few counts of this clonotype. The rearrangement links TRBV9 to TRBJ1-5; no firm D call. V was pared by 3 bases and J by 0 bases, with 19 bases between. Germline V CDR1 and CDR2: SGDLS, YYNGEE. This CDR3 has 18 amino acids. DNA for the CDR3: TGTGCCAGCAGCGCCCTACGACGGACTGGGAATAGCAATCAGCCCCAGCATTTT. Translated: CASSALRRTGNSNQPQHF. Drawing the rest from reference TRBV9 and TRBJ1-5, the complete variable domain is DSGVTQTPKHLITATGQRVTLRCSPRSGDLSVYWYQQSLDQGLQFLIQYYNGEERAKGNILERFSAQQFPDLHSELNLSSLELGDSALYFCASSALRRTGNSNQPQHFGDGTRLSIL.

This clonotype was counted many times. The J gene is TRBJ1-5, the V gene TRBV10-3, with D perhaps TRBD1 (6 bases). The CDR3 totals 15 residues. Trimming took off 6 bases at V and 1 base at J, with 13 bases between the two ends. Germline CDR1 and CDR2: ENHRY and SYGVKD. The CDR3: CAISRTVGSNQPQHF. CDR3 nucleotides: TGTGCCATCAGCCGGACAGTAGGGAGCAATCAGCCCCAGCATTTT.

The CDR3 here is CASSLQGVERDYEQYF. The DNA for the CDR3 is TGTGCCAGCAGCTTACAGGGGGTAGAGAGAGATTACGAGCAGTACTTC. The chain links TRBV7-8 to TRBJ2-7; 7 nucleotides line up with TRBD1. CDR1 and CDR2 from the germline V gene are SGHVS and FQNEAQ. The J segment lost 4 bases and the V segment lost 2 bases, leaving 11 bases of the junction unmatched. The CDR3 spans 16 residues. The full variable domain, completed using reference TRBV7-8 and TRBJ2-7, is GAGVSQSPRYKVAKRGQDVALRCDPISGHVSLFWYQQALGQGPEFLTYFQNEAQLDKSGLPSDRFFAERPEGSVSTLKIQRTQQEDSAVYLCASSLQGVERDYEQYFGPGTRLTVT.

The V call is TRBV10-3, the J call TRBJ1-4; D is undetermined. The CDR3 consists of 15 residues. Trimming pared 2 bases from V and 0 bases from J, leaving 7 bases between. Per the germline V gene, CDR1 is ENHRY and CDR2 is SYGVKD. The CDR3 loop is CAISERAATNEKLFF. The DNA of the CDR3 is TGTGCCATCAGTGAGAGGGCCGCAACTAATGAAAAACTGTTTTTT.

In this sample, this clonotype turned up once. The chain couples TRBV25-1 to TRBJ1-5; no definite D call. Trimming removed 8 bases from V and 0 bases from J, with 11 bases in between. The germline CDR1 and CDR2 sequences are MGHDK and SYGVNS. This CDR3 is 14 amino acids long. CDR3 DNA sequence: TGTGCCAGCTTGGGAGCAGATAGCAATCAGCCCCAGCATTTT. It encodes CASLGADSNQPQHF. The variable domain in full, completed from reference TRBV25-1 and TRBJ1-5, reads EADIYQTPRYLVIGTGKKITLECSQTMGHDKMYWYQQDPGMELHLIHYSYGVNSTEKGDLSSESTVSRIRTEHFPLTLESARPSHTSQYLCASLGADSNQPQHFGDGTRLSIL.